The rows below give T cell receptor beta chains drawn from one sample of a study of blood T cell repertoires in COVID-19. Some clones are missing from TCRdb's copy, which holds only in-frame ones; the method was immunoSEQ multiplex PCR. The table shows under 200,000 clones, with 80% to 90% occurring only once. Sequences were obtained from peripheral blood. Every receptor here comes from a man in his forties who had recovered from COVID-19. Both conserved end residues are part of each CDR3. The order of the fields is V gene, clone size, D gene, J gene, CDR3 protein, CDR3 DNA. A D gene is named only where the DNA matches it firmly. Clone size is not always given. Where it is, it says once, few, many or a class for expanded clones.

v_call: TRBV7-9
clone_size: .
d_call: TRBD1
j_call: TRBJ2-1
cdr3_aa: CASSSLLDRGLLQFF
cdr3_nt: TGTGCCAGCAGCTCCTTATTGGACAGGGGACTTTTGCAGTTCTTC

v_call: TRBV14
clone_size: .
d_call: .
j_call: TRBJ1-2
cdr3_aa: CASSGHRAYGYTF
cdr3_nt: TGTGCCAGCAGCGGGCACAGGGCCTATGGCTACACCTTC

v_call: TRBV28
clone_size: .
d_call: .
j_call: TRBJ2-1
cdr3_aa: CASSYRNEQFF
cdr3_nt: TGTGCCAGCAGTTACAGAAATGAGCAGTTCTTC

v_call: TRBV28
clone_size: .
d_call: .
j_call: TRBJ1-2
cdr3_aa: CASSSADYGYTF
cdr3_nt: TGTGCCAGCAGTAGCGCGGACTATGGCTACACCTTC

v_call: TRBV5-6
clone_size: .
d_call: TRBD1
j_call: TRBJ2-7
cdr3_aa: CASSYGQETYEQYF
cdr3_nt: TGTGCCAGCAGCTACGGACAGGAGACCTACGAGCAGTACTTC

v_call: TRBV20-1
clone_size: .
d_call: TRBD1
j_call: TRBJ1-3
cdr3_aa: CSASTGGGFSGNTIYF
cdr3_nt: TGCAGTGCTAGTACAGGGGGTGGATTCTCTGGAAACACCATATATTTT

v_call: TRBV6-6
clone_size: .
d_call: .
j_call: TRBJ1-4
cdr3_aa: CASSARGSNEKLFF
cdr3_nt: TGTGCCAGCAGTGCTAGGGGTTCCAATGAAAAACTGTTTTTT

v_call: TRBV5-6
clone_size: .
d_call: .
j_call: TRBJ1-1
cdr3_aa: CASSLAIRGEAFF
cdr3_nt: TGTGCCAGCAGCTTGGCGATACGGGGAGAAGCTTTCTTT

v_call: TRBV11-2
clone_size: .
d_call: TRBD2
j_call: TRBJ2-5
cdr3_aa: CASSMGLAGGYQETQYF
cdr3_nt: TGTGCCAGCAGCATGGGACTAGCGGGGGGATACCAAGAGACCCAGTACTTC

v_call: TRBV15
clone_size: .
d_call: .
j_call: TRBJ1-1
cdr3_aa: CATAGQLSAEAFF
cdr3_nt: TGTGCCACTGCTGGACAATTAAGTGCTGAAGCTTTCTTT

v_call: TRBV2
clone_size: .
d_call: .
j_call: TRBJ1-4
cdr3_aa: CASRPSGTTNEKLFF
cdr3_nt: TGTGCCAGCAGGCCCTCGGGAACAACTAATGAAAAACTGTTTTTT

v_call: TRBV9
clone_size: .
d_call: .
j_call: TRBJ2-3
cdr3_aa: CASSPPWGDYTDTQYF
cdr3_nt: TGTGCCAGCAGCCCACCATGGGGGGATTACACAGATACGCAGTATTTT

v_call: TRBV27
clone_size: .
d_call: TRBD1
j_call: TRBJ1-5
cdr3_aa: CASSPDRVYQPQHF
cdr3_nt: TGTGCCAGCAGTCCGGACAGGGTATATCAGCCCCAGCATTTT

v_call: TRBV11-2
clone_size: .
d_call: TRBD2
j_call: TRBJ2-7
cdr3_aa: CASSLSGASSYEQYF
cdr3_nt: TGTGCCAGCAGCTTAAGCGGGGCTAGCTCCTACGAGCAGTACTTC

v_call: TRBV11-3
clone_size: .
d_call: .
j_call: TRBJ2-7
cdr3_aa: CASSFRGSNYEQYF
cdr3_nt: TGTGCCAGTTCCTTCAGGGGCAGCAACTACGAGCAGTACTTC

v_call: TRBV7-3
clone_size: .
d_call: TRBD2
j_call: TRBJ2-2
cdr3_aa: CASSLLGGRPTGELFF
cdr3_nt: TGTGCCAGCAGCCTTTTAGGCGGGAGGCCCACCGGGGAGCTGTTTTTT

v_call: TRBV15
clone_size: .
d_call: .
j_call: TRBJ1-4
cdr3_aa: CATSRDEIEKLFF
cdr3_nt: TGTGCCACCAGCAGAGATGAGATTGAAAAACTGTTTTTT

v_call: TRBV4-1
clone_size: .
d_call: TRBD1
j_call: TRBJ2-7
cdr3_aa: CASSLDYRDRLYEQYF
cdr3_nt: TGCGCCAGCAGCCTAGACTACCGGGACAGACTATACGAGCAGTACTTC

v_call: TRBV3-1/TRBV3-2
clone_size: once
d_call: TRBD2
j_call: TRBJ2-5
cdr3_aa: CASSLSGGTQETQYF
cdr3_nt: TGTGCCAGCAGCCTTAGCGGGGGGACTCAAGAGACCCAGTACTTC

v_call: TRBV7-2
clone_size: .
d_call: .
j_call: TRBJ2-7
cdr3_aa: CASSFLLGDNEQYF
cdr3_nt: TGTGCCAGCAGCTTCCTCTTGGGAGATAACGAGCAGTACTTC

v_call: TRBV3-1/TRBV3-2
clone_size: .
d_call: .
j_call: TRBJ1-1
cdr3_aa: CASSQSARANTEAFF
cdr3_nt: TGTGCCAGCAGCCAAAGCGCGCGGGCGAACACTGAAGCTTTCTTT

v_call: TRBV30
clone_size: once
d_call: TRBD1
j_call: TRBJ1-1
cdr3_aa: CACPRQGTMNTEAFF
cdr3_nt: TGTGCCTGCCCAAGACAGGGGACCATGAACACTGAAGCTTTCTTT

v_call: TRBV6-5
clone_size: .
d_call: TRBD1
j_call: TRBJ1-1
cdr3_aa: CASRRGGDRQAFF
cdr3_nt: TGTGCCAGCAGAAGGGGGGGGGACAGGCAAGCTTTCTTT

v_call: TRBV7-2
clone_size: .
d_call: .
j_call: TRBJ1-6
cdr3_aa: CASRVGAWGDNSPLHF
cdr3_nt: TGTGCCAGCAGAGTAGGGGCCTGGGGGGATAATTCACCCCTCCACTTT

v_call: TRBV24-1
clone_size: .
d_call: .
j_call: TRBJ2-1
cdr3_aa: CATSDKGLSSSYNEQFF
cdr3_nt: TGTGCCACCAGTGATAAGGGACTCTCAAGCTCCTACAATGAGCAGTTCTTC

v_call: TRBV19
clone_size: .
d_call: .
j_call: TRBJ2-7
cdr3_aa: CASSLQESSYEQYF
cdr3_nt: TGTGCCAGTAGTCTACAGGAAAGCTCCTACGAGCAGTACTTC

v_call: TRBV7-2
clone_size: few
d_call: .
j_call: TRBJ1-2
cdr3_aa: CASSQGGGGFLNYGYTF
cdr3_nt: TGTGCCAGCAGCCAGGGTGGCGGGGGTTTCCTTAACTATGGCTACACCTTC

v_call: TRBV28
clone_size: .
d_call: .
j_call: TRBJ2-6
cdr3_aa: CASSPPGSGANVLTF
cdr3_nt: TGTGCCAGCAGTCCCCCCGGGTCTGGGGCCAACGTCCTGACTTTC

v_call: TRBV7-9
clone_size: few
d_call: TRBD1
j_call: TRBJ2-1
cdr3_aa: CASSFRTGYNEQFF
cdr3_nt: TGTGCCAGCAGCTTCAGGACAGGCTACAATGAGCAGTTCTTC

v_call: TRBV4-3
clone_size: .
d_call: .
j_call: TRBJ1-4
cdr3_aa: CASSLNTQTTNEKLFF
cdr3_nt: TGCGCCAGCAGCCTCAATACCCAGACAACTAATGAAAAACTGTTTTTT

v_call: TRBV19
clone_size: .
d_call: .
j_call: TRBJ2-5
cdr3_aa: CASSIIEAGQETQYF
cdr3_nt: TGTGCCAGTAGTATAATCGAGGCGGGCCAAGAGACCCAGTACTTC

v_call: TRBV19
clone_size: .
d_call: TRBD2
j_call: TRBJ2-1
cdr3_aa: CASSIDAGGRHNEQFF
cdr3_nt: TGTGCCAGTAGTATAGATGCGGGGGGGCGTCACAATGAGCAGTTCTTC

v_call: TRBV7-8
clone_size: .
d_call: .
j_call: TRBJ2-1
cdr3_aa: CASSGNRGGPEQFF
cdr3_nt: TGTGCCAGCAGCGGAAATAGAGGGGGACCTGAGCAGTTCTTC

v_call: TRBV28
clone_size: .
d_call: .
j_call: TRBJ2-7
cdr3_aa: CASSFPRTGHSSPYEQYF
cdr3_nt: TGTGCCAGCAGTTTCCCAAGGACGGGACACTCATCGCCCTACGAGCAGTACTTC

v_call: TRBV7-9
clone_size: few
d_call: TRBD1
j_call: TRBJ2-2
cdr3_aa: CASSLRTGSGELFF
cdr3_nt: TGTGCCAGCAGCTTGAGGACAGGGAGCGGGGAGCTGTTTTTT

v_call: TRBV9
clone_size: once
d_call: .
j_call: TRBJ2-7
cdr3_aa: CASSFLGGAGEQYF
cdr3_nt: TGTGCCAGCAGCTTTCTAGGGGGCGCGGGGGAGCAGTACTTC

v_call: TRBV4-1
clone_size: .
d_call: .
j_call: TRBJ1-4
cdr3_aa: CASSQDLSDRGEKLFF
cdr3_nt: TGCGCCAGCAGCCAAGATCTCTCGGATAGGGGTGAAAAACTGTTTTTT

v_call: TRBV28
clone_size: .
d_call: .
j_call: TRBJ2-7
cdr3_aa: CASSFSLAYEQYF
cdr3_nt: TGTGCCAGCAGTTTCTCCTTAGCCTACGAGCAGTACTTC